The 18 T cell receptor beta chains in this list originate from one sample, sequenced in a study of blood T cell repertoires in COVID-19. Sequenced by immunoSEQ multiplex PCR; TCRdb stores in-frame clones only, minus some. The data contain 30,000 or so clones, around 90% of them singletons. Sequences were obtained from peripheral blood. These receptors came from a man in his 60s with active COVID-19.

The V and J genes are TRBV19 and TRBJ2-1, with 7 bases aligning to TRBD1. J gave up 4 bases and V 6 bases, and 0 bases lay outside the gene matches. Germline lookup yields CDR1 LNHDA and CDR2 SQIVND (reference sequence). The CDR3 consists of 12 residues. Written as DNA, the CDR3 is TGTGCCAGTAGGGGACAGTACAATGAGCAGTTCTTC. This encodes CASRGQYNEQFF.

V and J are TRBV6-5 and TRBJ1-6, with 9 bases that match TRBD1. CDR3 size: 15 residues. The J segment lost 6 bases and the V segment lost 6 bases, leaving 6 bases of the junction unmatched. The germline V gene has CDR1 MNHEY and CDR2 SVGAGI. The chain's CDR3 is CASSLDRGSNSPLHF. The DNA of the CDR3 is TGTGCCAGCAGCCTGGACAGGGGAAGTAATTCACCCCTCCACTTT.

The CDR3 DNA reads as TGTGCCAGCAGCTTAGGACCACTTGGCGGGGGGGCCCTCTTCTACGAGCAGTACTTC. Residues: CASSLGPLGGGALFYEQYF. The V and J genes are TRBV7-9 and TRBJ2-7, with TRBD2 identical over 9 bases. V shed 1 base, J shed 3 bases, and the junction held 16 bases outside the gene matches. The CDR3 contains 19 residues. Germline CDR1 reads SEHNR; CDR2 reads FQNEAQ (reference sequence).

The V and J genes are TRBV18 and TRBJ1-1, with D tentatively TRBD1 (5 bases). The V and J ends lost 4 bases and 7 bases respectively, with 10 bases between them. The germline V gene has CDR1 KGHSH and CDR2 LQKENI. The CDR3 is made up of 12 amino acids. The CDR3 protein is CASSQRTIEAFF. The CDR3 nucleotides are TGTGCCAGCTCACAGAGGACAATTGAAGCTTTCTTT. Looking up the rest from reference TRBV18 and TRBJ1-1 gives the full variable domain: NAGVMQNPRHLVRRRGQEARLRCSPMKGHSHVYWYRQLPEEGLKFMVYLQKENIIDESGMPKERFSAEFPKEGPSILRIQQVVRGDSAAYFCASSQRTIEAFFGQGTRLTVV.

The chain employs TRBV25-1 and TRBJ1-5; a possible D gene is TRBD1 (5 bases). The CDR3 runs to 13 residues. V gave up 3 bases and J gave up 3 bases, with 6 bases separating them. Germline-derived CDR1 and CDR2 are MGHDK and SYGVNS. CDR3 protein: CASSEGHNQPQHF. Here the CDR3 DNA reads TGTGCCAGCAGTGAGGGGCACAATCAGCCCCAGCATTTT.

The CDR3 bases are TGTGCCAGCAGCTCCCCTGGGGGTCTAGCGGGGGCCTACAATGAGCAGTTCTTC. This gives the protein CASSSPGGLAGAYNEQFF. The chain couples TRBV7-9 to TRBJ2-1; 10 positions agree with TRBD2. Germline V gives CDR1 SEHNR, CDR2 FQNEAQ (reference sequence). The CDR3 runs 18 residues. After removal of 4 bases from V and 2 bases from J, the junction contained 11 bases not matched to a gene.

This clone was seen once. The rearrangement links TRBV6-1 to TRBJ2-3; 7 nucleotides match TRBD2. The CDR3 spans 14 residues. The ends lost 1 base at V and 4 bases at J; junction bases unmatched: 2. CDR1 is MNHNS and CDR2 is SASEGT in the germline V gene. The CDR3 DNA reads TGTGCCAGCAGTGAAGATGGACTAGCAGATACGCAGTATTTT. Translated, it gives CASSEDGLADTQYF.

The V and J genes are TRBV7-9 and TRBJ1-5, with D hard to call. Trimming pared 1 base from V and 4 bases from J, leaving 17 bases between. CDR3 length: 17 amino acids. The germline CDR1 and CDR2 sequences are SEHNR and FQNEAQ (reference sequence). The CDR3 sequence is CASSLGVGEGGNQPQHF. CDR3 in DNA: TGTGCCAGCAGCTTAGGAGTCGGGGAGGGAGGAAATCAGCCCCAGCATTTT.

V gene TRBV5-1 combines with J gene TRBJ1-3; possible D gene TRBD1, 6 bases. With 4 bases removed from V and 4 bases from J, the gap between germline ends came to 18 bases. The CDR3 consists of 16 residues. Looked up from germline, CDR1 is SGHRS and CDR2 is YFSETQ. The CDR3 loop is CASSPGGGASGNTIYF. The CDR3 coding sequence is TGCGCCAGCAGCCCCGGGGGGGGCGCTTCGGGAAACACCATATATTTT.

The chain carries TRBV5-1 and TRBJ1-3; D is undetermined. Germline CDR1 SGHRS, CDR2 YFSETQ. This CDR3 has 15 amino acids. The germline V and J ends were trimmed by 0 bases and 0 bases, with 7 bases remaining between them. The CDR3: CASSLGAISGNTIYF. CDR3 bases: TGCGCCAGCAGCTTGGGGGCGATCTCTGGAAACACCATATATTTT.

V is TRBV16 and J is TRBJ2-4; a possible D gene is TRBD1 (5 bases). Germline V gene sequence: CDR1 KGHSY, CDR2 FQNENV. V lost 8 bases, J lost 0 bases, and 14 bases lay in between. CDR3 length: 15 amino acids. This chain's CDR3 is CASLQGRLAKNIQYF. CDR3 sequence (DNA): TGTGCCAGCCTCCAGGGAAGACTAGCCAAAAACATTCAGTACTTC. Together with reference TRBV16 and TRBJ2-4, the CDR3 gives the full variable domain: GEEVAQTPKHLVRGEGQKAKLYCAPIKGHSYVFWYQQVLKNEFKFLISFQNENVFDETGMPKERFSAKCLPNSPCSLEIQATKLEDSAVYFCASLQGRLAKNIQYFGAGTRLSVL.

This chain joins TRBV9 and TRBJ1-3; 8 bases match TRBD1. The CDR3 runs 14 residues. V gave up 4 bases and J gave up 7 bases; unmatched junction bases: 7. The germline CDR1 and CDR2 sequences are SGDLS and YYNGEE. This CDR3 reads CASSPEGTGNTIYF. As DNA, the CDR3 is TGTGCCAGCAGCCCAGAGGGGACAGGCAACACCATATATTTT.

This chain links TRBV19 with TRBJ2-1; weak D call: TRBD1 (5 bases). The V end was cut by 2 bases, the J end by 0 bases, with 11 bases between. Germline-derived CDR1 and CDR2 are LNHDA and SQIVND (reference sequence). This CDR3 has 16 amino acids. The CDR3 sequence is CASSISQGPSYNEQFF. CDR3 nucleotide sequence: TGTGCCAGTAGTATATCCCAGGGCCCCTCCTACAATGAGCAGTTCTTC.

V and J are TRBV7-9 and TRBJ2-7; the D gene is possibly TRBD2 (5 bases). The CDR3 spans 15 residues. Trimming removed 3 bases at V and 0 bases at J, with 12 bases between. Germline V gene sequence: CDR1 SEHNR, CDR2 FQNEAQ (reference sequence). The CDR3 sequence: CASSFLAPSSYEQYF. The DNA for the CDR3 is TGTGCCAGCAGCTTCCTAGCACCGAGCTCCTACGAGCAGTACTTC.

This clone was recorded only once. J is TRBJ2-4 and V is TRBV5-1, with D perhaps matching TRBD2 (7 bases). The CDR3 length is 14 residues. Germline CDR1 and CDR2: SGHRS and YFSETQ. The V gene lost 0 bases and the J gene lost 8 bases, with 12 bases spanning the gap. CDR3 coding DNA: TGCGCCAGCAGCTTGGAGGGGGGGCGTCACATTCAGTACTTC. It yields the protein CASSLEGGRHIQYF.

The CDR3 DNA follows: TGTGCCAGCAGGCCTGCAGGGTGGAATCAGCCCCAGCATTTT. Translated, it gives CASRPAGWNQPQHF. The chain has TRBV6-5 and TRBJ1-5; TRBD1 is a possible D gene (5 bases). Germline V gives CDR1 MNHEY, CDR2 SVGAGI. CDR3 length equals 14 residues. Trimming left V 6 bases short and J 4 bases short, with 13 bases between.

The J gene is TRBJ2-7, the V gene TRBV18; weak D call: TRBD2 (7 bases). Germline V gene lookup returns CDR1 KGHSH and CDR2 LQKENI. V gave up 2 bases and J gave up 3 bases, with 14 bases separating them. This CDR3 comprises 15 residues. For the CDR3, the DNA is TGTGCCAGCTCACCAAGGGGGACTACGGGCTACGAGCAGTACTTC. Translation gives CASSPRGTTGYEQYF. Drawing the rest from reference TRBV18 and TRBJ2-7, the complete variable domain is NAGVMQNPRHLVRRRGQEARLRCSPMKGHSHVYWYRQLPEEGLKFMVYLQKENIIDESGMPKERFSAEFPKEGPSILRIQQVVRGDSAAYFCASSPRGTTGYEQYFGPGTRLTVT.

The V call is TRBV5-4, the J call TRBJ1-1; TRBD1 is a possible D gene (5 bases). Trimming removed 4 bases at V and 5 bases at J, with 12 bases between. CDR1 and CDR2 (germline): SGHNT, YYREEE (reference sequence). The CDR3 extends over 13 amino acids. CDR3 DNA: TGTGCCAGCAGCAACGCAGGGTGGACTGAAGCTTTCTTT. Protein sequence: CASSNAGWTEAFF.